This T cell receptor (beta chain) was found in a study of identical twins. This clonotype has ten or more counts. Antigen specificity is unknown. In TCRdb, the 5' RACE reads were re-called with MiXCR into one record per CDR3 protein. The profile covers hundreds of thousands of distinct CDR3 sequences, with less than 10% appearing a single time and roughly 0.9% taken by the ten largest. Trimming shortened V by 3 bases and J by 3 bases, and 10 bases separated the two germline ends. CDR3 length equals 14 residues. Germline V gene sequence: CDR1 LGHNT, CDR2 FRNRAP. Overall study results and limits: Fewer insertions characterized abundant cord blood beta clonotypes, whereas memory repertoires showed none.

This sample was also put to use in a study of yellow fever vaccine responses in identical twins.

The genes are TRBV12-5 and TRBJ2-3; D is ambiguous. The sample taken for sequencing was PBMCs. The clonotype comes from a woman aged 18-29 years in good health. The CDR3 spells CASGFLGQTDTQYF. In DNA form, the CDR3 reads TGTGCTAGTGGTTTTCTAGGGCAAACAGATACGCAGTATTTT. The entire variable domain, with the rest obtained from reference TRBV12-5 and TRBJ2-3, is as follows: DARVTQTPRHKVTEMGQEVTMRCQPILGHNTVFWYRQTMMQGLELLAYFRNRAPLDDSGMPKDRFSAEMPDATLATLKIQPSEPRDSAVYFCASGFLGQTDTQYFGPGTRLTVL.